This T cell receptor (beta chain) was sequenced for a study of beta chain features in type 1 diabetes. The CDR3 is 16 residues long. Germline lookup yields CDR1 SEHNR and CDR2 FQNEAQ (reference sequence). V was pared by 0 bases and J by 5 bases, with 6 bases of the junction left unmatched. Study-wide points: Fewer junction insertions and more nucleotide deletions appeared in type 1 diabetes patients.

cDNA synthesis used the whole RNA isolate, giving expressed TCRB sequences. The protocol was immunoSEQ multiplex PCR, while the TCRdb copy is restricted to in-frame clones and leaves out a portion. The sample holds just under 150,000 clones, around 9.3% seen once. This clone was observed many times. Its cognate antigen is unknown. The sequence was obtained from a man younger than 35 in good health. Specimen: naive CD4+ T cells from blood. The chain uses TRBV7-9 and TRBJ2-5, with 10 bases identical to TRBD1. The CDR3 spells CASSLATGGARETQYF. The CDR3 nucleotides are TGTGCCAGCAGCTTAGCGACAGGGGGCGCGAGGGAGACCCAGTACTTC.